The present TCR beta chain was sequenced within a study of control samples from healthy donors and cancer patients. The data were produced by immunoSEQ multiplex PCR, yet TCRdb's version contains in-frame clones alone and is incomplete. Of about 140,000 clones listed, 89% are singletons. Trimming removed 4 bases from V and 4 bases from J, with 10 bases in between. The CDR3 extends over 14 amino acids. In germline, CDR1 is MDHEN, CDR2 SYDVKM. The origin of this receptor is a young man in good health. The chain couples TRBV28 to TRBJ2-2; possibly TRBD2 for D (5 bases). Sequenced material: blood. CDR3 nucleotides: TGTGCCAGCAGTTCCCCAACTAGCACCGGGGAGCTGTTTTTT. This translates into CASSSPTSTGELFF.